The 10 T cell receptor beta chains presented below share a single source sample, sequenced in a study of radiotherapy plus CTLA-4 blockade in lung cancer. The method was immunoSEQ multiplex PCR; TCRdb's version includes in-frame clones alone and lacks a portion of them. Here the sample spans tens of thousands of clones, 85% to 90% being singletons. The source was peripheral blood, collected from a patient treated with radiotherapy plus ipilimumab. These receptors all stem from a human donor with non-small cell lung cancer that progressed on radiotherapy plus ipilimumab.

This clone was observed a few times. The chain joins TRBV7-9 to TRBJ2-5; 9 nucleotides agree with TRBD1. With V trimmed by 1 base and J by 9 bases, 9 bases remained unmatched. From germline, CDR1 is SEHNR and CDR2 FQNEAQ (reference sequence). The CDR3 is 15 residues long. CDR3 nucleotides: TGTGCCAGCAGCTTAGGGGACAGGGAGTCAGCGGCCCAGTACTTC. Protein product: CASSLGDRESAAQYF.

The table lists this clone with a few counts. This sequence joins TRBV11-3 and TRBJ2-7; TRBD1 might be the D (6 bases). The germline CDR1 and CDR2 sequences are SGHNT and YENEEA. There are 15 residues in the CDR3. Trimming shortened V by 1 base and J by 3 bases, and 13 bases separated the two germline ends. In DNA, the CDR3 is TGTGCCAGCAGCTTAGGGGTACAGGGAAGCTACGAGCAGTACTTC. Protein: CASSLGVQGSYEQYF.

This clone was recorded once. The chain combines TRBV10-3 with TRBJ1-3, with 7 positions matching TRBD1. The V gene end was trimmed by 6 bases and the J gene end by 0 bases; junction bases not matched to a gene: 8. The CDR3 covers 16 residues. In germline, CDR1 is ENHRY, CDR2 SYGVKD. The CDR3 loop reads CAISHQTGLSGNTIYF. CDR3 nucleotides: TGTGCCATCAGCCACCAGACAGGGCTCTCTGGAAACACCATATATTTT.

The J gene is TRBJ1-6, the V gene TRBV7-2, with 10 positions matching TRBD1. The CDR3 runs to 17 residues. The V segment lost 1 base and the J segment 7 bases; nucleotides outside the gene matches: 7. Germline-derived CDR1 and CDR2 are SGHTA and FQGNSA. The CDR3 coding sequence is TGTGCCAGCAGCTTAGACAGACAGGGGGCGCCCAATTCACCCCTCCACTTT. Protein: CASSLDRQGAPNSPLHF.

This clone was observed once. The chain joins TRBV4-1 to TRBJ1-5; possibly TRBD1 for D (5 bases). Germline lookup yields CDR1 MGHRA and CDR2 YSYEKL. The CDR3 consists of 15 residues. Deletions cut 0 bases from V and 2 bases from J, with 8 bases between. CDR3 in amino acids: CASSQEGGGNQPQHF. CDR3 bases: TGCGCCAGCAGCCAAGAAGGAGGGGGCAATCAGCCCCAGCATTTT.

The sample holds a few counts of this clone. CDR3 sequence (DNA): TGTGCCTGGAGTGTAGGGCGGGGGGGCTATGAGCAGTTCTTC. Its protein product is CAWSVGRGGYEQFF. The chain uses TRBV30 and TRBJ2-1; 9 bases agree with TRBD2. Germline V lookup: CDR1 GTSNPN, CDR2 SVGIG (reference sequence). The CDR3 sequence is 14 residues long. V trimming: 0 bases; J trimming: 8 bases; junction bases outside the gene matches: 5. Full variable domain (outside the CDR3, taken from reference TRBV30 and TRBJ2-1): SQTIHQWPATLVQPVGSPLSLECTVEGTSNPNLYWYRQAAGRGLQLLFYSVGIGQISSEVPQNLSASRPQDRQFILSSKKLLLSDSGFYLCAWSVGRGGYEQFFGPGTRLTVL.

This chain connects TRBV27 to TRBJ1-4; weak D call: TRBD1 (5 bases). In germline, CDR1 is MNHEY, CDR2 SMNVEV (reference sequence). The CDR3 is made up of 15 amino acids. V was trimmed by 3 bases and J by 8 bases, leaving 16 bases between them. The CDR3 sequence is CASSLFGAREEKLFF. The CDR3 DNA reads TGTGCCAGCAGTTTGTTCGGGGCGCGAGAGGAAAAACTGTTTTTT.

This sequence joins TRBV28 and TRBJ2-7, with unresolved D. Germline V lookup: CDR1 MDHEN, CDR2 SYDVKM. The CDR3 sequence is 12 residues long. Between the trimmed V and J ends, which lost 5 bases and 3 bases, there was a span of 8 bases. For the CDR3, the DNA is TGTGCCAGCAGTCAAACCCACTACGAGCAGTACTTC. Its protein product is CASSQTHYEQYF.

The chain couples TRBV18 to TRBJ1-3; D remains ambiguous. CDR1 and CDR2 (germline): KGHSH, LQKENI. The CDR3 totals 13 residues. The V end lost 4 bases, the J end lost 4 bases, and 8 bases lay between the germline ends. The CDR3 DNA is TGTGCCAGCTCACAGGGTATCGGAAACACCATATATTTT. Residues: CASSQGIGNTIYF.

The chain links TRBV7-2 to TRBJ2-3; TRBD1 agrees at 9 bases. The CDR3 is 17 amino acids. Germline loops: CDR1 SGHTA, CDR2 FQGNSA. With 0 bases clipped from V and 0 bases from J, the junction kept 4 bases outside the gene matches. The CDR3 is CASSLATGGLSTDTQYF. CDR3 bases: TGTGCCAGCAGCTTAGCAACAGGGGGCTTAAGCACAGATACGCAGTATTTT.